This T cell receptor (beta chain) was documented in a study of T cell changes during pregnancy in multiple sclerosis. Data came from immunoSEQ multiplex PCR; TCRdb stores just in-frame clones and leaves some out. This table has around 100,000 clones, approximately 92% appearing once. The CDR3 is 16 residues long. Per the germline V gene, CDR1 is SGHTA and CDR2 is FQGTGA. Trimming took off 4 bases at V and 0 bases at J, with 12 bases between the two ends. The chain employs TRBV7-3 and TRBJ2-2; perhaps TRBD1 as D (5 bases). This sample comprised peripheral blood, obtained after pregnancy. The clonotype originates from a female donor with multiple sclerosis, enrolled in a pregnancy study. CDR3 protein: CASSYRGGTNTGELFF. The CDR3 bases are TGTGCCAGCAGCTATAGGGGCGGAACGAACACCGGGGAGCTGTTTTTT.